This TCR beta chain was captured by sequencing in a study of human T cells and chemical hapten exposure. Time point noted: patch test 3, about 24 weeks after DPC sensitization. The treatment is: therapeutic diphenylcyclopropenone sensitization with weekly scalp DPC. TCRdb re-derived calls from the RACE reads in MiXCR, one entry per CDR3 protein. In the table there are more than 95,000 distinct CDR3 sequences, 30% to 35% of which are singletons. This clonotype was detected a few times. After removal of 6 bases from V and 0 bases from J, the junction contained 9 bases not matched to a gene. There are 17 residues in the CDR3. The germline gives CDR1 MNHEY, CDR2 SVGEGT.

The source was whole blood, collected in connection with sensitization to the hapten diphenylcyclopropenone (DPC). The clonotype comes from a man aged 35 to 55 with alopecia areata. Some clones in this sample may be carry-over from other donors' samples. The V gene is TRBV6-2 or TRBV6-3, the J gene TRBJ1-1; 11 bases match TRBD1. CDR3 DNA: TGTGCCAGCAGAAACCCCGGGACAGGGGGTGTGAACACTGAAGCTTTCTTT. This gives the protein CASRNPGTGGVNTEAFF.